A single sample is the source of the 3 T cell receptor beta chains below, sequenced in a study of breast tumors, draining lymph nodes, adjacent tissues. TCRdb called the multiplex PCR reads again in MiXCR, with one record for every CDR3 protein. The sample records more than 20,000 distinct CDR3 sequences, about 70% being singletons. The sequenced material came from tumor-adjacent breast tissue. Source of these receptors: a female donor with breast cancer. Some clones in this sample may be carry-over from other donors' samples.

This clonotype was found a few times. The rearrangement links TRBV5-4 to TRBJ2-7; D perhaps matches TRBD2 (6 bases). The CDR3 covers 13 residues. The V end lost 4 bases, the J end lost 5 bases, and 13 bases lay between the germline ends. Germline lookup yields CDR1 SGHNT and CDR2 YYREEE (reference sequence). CDR3 region: CASSNRDFNEQYF. DNA of the CDR3: TGTGCCAGCAGCAACCGGGACTTCAACGAGCAGTACTTC.

This clonotype was seen a few times. The gene calls are TRBV20-1 and TRBJ2-7; 8 nucleotides match TRBD2. The germline V gene encodes CDR1 DFQATT and CDR2 SNEGSKA (reference sequence). The CDR3 contains 15 residues. Unmatched junction bases numbered 7, after V lost 0 bases and J lost 3 bases. CDR3 residues: CSARDGSGTSYEQYF. The CDR3 coding sequence is TGCAGTGCTAGAGATGGATCAGGGACTAGCTACGAGCAGTACTTC.

V and J are TRBV20-1 and TRBJ2-1; 11 bases map to TRBD2. This CDR3 comprises 16 residues. Germline CDR1 and CDR2: DFQATT and SNEGSKA (reference sequence). The V and J ends lost 5 bases and 7 bases, in that order; junction bases with no gene match: 13. This CDR3 is CSAEGGLAALRNEQFF. The CDR3 bases are TGCAGTGCTGAGGGGGGACTAGCGGCACTACGGAATGAGCAGTTCTTC.